Shown below are 5 T cell receptor beta chains from a single sample sequenced in a study of blood T cell dynamics during melanoma immunotherapy. Libraries were prepared by immunoSEQ multiplex PCR; TCRdb keeps only in-frame clonotypes and omits some of them. The sample has 25,000 to 30,000 clones; around 80% are singletons. Time point defined: week 3, after first cycle of checkpoint inhibitor. Sequenced material: blood, taken from a patient treated with checkpoint blockade. These receptors originate from a human donor with melanoma.

The chain employs TRBV7-2 and TRBJ2-1; the D call may be TRBD1 or TRBD2 (5 bases each). The CDR3 sequence is 15 residues long. CDR1 is SGHTA, CDR2 FQGNSA, per germline. V lost 5 bases and J 6 bases, leaving 17 bases between the germline ends. CDR3 region: CASSQTRAGSNEQFF. The CDR3 DNA reads TGTGCCAGCAGCCAAACCAGGGCAGGGAGCAATGAGCAGTTCTTC.

There are a few counts of this clone. The V call is TRBV5-1, the J call TRBJ1-4, with D perhaps TRBD1 (5 bases). Germline V gives CDR1 SGHRS, CDR2 YFSETQ. V was shortened by 4 bases and J by 0 bases, with 16 bases between the two germline ends. CDR3 length equals 17 residues. CDR3 region: CASSRWGDRATNEKLFF. The CDR3 DNA sequence: TGCGCCAGCAGCCGCTGGGGGGATCGAGCAACTAATGAAAAACTGTTTTTT. The complete variable domain, with remaining parts taken from reference TRBV5-1 and TRBJ1-4, reads KAGVTQTPRYLIKTRGQQVTLSCSPISGHRSVSWYQQTPGQGLQFLFEYFSETQRNKGNFPGRFSGRQFSNSRSEMNVSTLELGDSALYLCASSRWGDRATNEKLFFGSGTQLSVL.

V and J are TRBV30 and TRBJ2-2; D could derive from TRBD1 or TRBD2 (5 bases each). This CDR3 spans 17 amino acids. The germline V gene encodes CDR1 GTSNPN and CDR2 SVGIG (reference sequence). Trimming took off 7 bases at V and 0 bases at J, with 21 bases between the two ends. CDR3 loop: CASPPGRNRANTGELFF. The CDR3 DNA reads TGTGCCTCCCCTCCGGGACGGAACAGAGCGAACACCGGGGAGCTGTTTTTT.

The J gene is TRBJ2-1, the V gene TRBV5-6, with a weak D call TRBD1 (6 bases). This CDR3 comprises 14 residues. V was trimmed by 3 bases and J by 4 bases, leaving 11 bases between them. CDR1 SGHDT and CDR2 YYEEEE come from the germline V gene. This CDR3 reads CASSSRTEYNEQFF. The DNA of the CDR3 is TGTGCCAGCAGCTCTAGGACAGAGTACAATGAGCAGTTCTTC.

The genes are TRBV7-6 and TRBJ2-1, with 8 positions matching TRBD1. The length of the CDR3 is 13 residues. V was clipped by 5 bases and J by 6 bases; unmatched bases: 3. CDR1 is SGHVS and CDR2 is FNYEAQ in the germline V gene. CDR3 DNA sequence: TGTGCCAGCAGCCTAGACAGGGGCAATGAGCAGTTCTTC. It translates to CASSLDRGNEQFF.